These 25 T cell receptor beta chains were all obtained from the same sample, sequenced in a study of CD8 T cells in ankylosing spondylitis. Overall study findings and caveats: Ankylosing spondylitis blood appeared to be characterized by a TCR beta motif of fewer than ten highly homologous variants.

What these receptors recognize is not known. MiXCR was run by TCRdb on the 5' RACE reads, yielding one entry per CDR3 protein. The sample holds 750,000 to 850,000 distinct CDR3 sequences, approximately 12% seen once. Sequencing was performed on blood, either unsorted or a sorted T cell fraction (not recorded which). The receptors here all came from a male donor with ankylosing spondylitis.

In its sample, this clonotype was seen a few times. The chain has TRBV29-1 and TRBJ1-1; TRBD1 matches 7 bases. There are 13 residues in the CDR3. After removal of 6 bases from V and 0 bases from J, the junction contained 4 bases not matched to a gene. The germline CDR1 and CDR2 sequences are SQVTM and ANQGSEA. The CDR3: CSVRDSLNTEAFF. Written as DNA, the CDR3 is TGCAGCGTAAGGGACAGCTTGAACACTGAAGCTTTCTTT.

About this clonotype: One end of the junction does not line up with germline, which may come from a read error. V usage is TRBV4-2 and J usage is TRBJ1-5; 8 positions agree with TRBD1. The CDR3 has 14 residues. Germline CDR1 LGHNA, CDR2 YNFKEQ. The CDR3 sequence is CASSLDRDYQPKHF. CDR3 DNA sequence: TGTGCCAGCAGCCTGGACAGGGATTACCAGCCCAAGCATTTT.

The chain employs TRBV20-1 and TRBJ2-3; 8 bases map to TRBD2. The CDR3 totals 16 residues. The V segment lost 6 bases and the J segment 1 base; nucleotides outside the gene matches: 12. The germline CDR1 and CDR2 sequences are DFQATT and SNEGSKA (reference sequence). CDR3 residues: CSAFRWGRGGTDTQYF. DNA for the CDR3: TGCAGTGCCTTCAGGTGGGGGCGGGGGGGCACAGATACGCAGTATTTT.

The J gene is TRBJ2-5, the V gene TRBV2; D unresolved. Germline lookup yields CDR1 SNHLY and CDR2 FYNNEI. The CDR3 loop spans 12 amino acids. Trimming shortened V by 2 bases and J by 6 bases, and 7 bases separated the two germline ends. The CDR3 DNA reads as TGTGCCAGCAGTGAAAGCCTACAGACCCAGTACTTC. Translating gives CASSESLQTQYF.

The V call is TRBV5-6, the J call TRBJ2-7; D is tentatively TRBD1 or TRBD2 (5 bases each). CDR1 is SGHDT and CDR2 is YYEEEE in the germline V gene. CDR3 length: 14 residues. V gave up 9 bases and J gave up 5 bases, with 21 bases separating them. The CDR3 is CATGTGPRDDEQYF. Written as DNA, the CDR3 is TGTGCCACCGGGACCGGGCCCCGCGACGACGAGCAGTACTTC.

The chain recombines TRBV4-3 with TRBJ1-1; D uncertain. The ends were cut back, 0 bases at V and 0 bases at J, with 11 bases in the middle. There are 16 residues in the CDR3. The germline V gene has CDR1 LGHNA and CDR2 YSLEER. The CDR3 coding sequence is TGCGCCAGCAGCCAAGAGTTAGGACGTCTGAACACTGAAGCTTTCTTT. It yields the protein CASSQELGRLNTEAFF.

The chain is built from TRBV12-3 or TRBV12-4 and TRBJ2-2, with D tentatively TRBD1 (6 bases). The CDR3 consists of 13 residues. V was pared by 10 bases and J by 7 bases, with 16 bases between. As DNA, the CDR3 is TGTGCCACCACACCTACAGGGAACGGGGAGCTGTTTTTT. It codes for CATTPTGNGELFF.

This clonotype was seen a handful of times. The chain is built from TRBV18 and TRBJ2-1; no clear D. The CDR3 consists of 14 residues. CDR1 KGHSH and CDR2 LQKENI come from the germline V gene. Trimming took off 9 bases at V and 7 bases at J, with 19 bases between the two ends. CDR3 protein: CASKVAGGSNEQFF. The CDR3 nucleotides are TGTGCCAGTAAGGTGGCAGGTGGGTCGAATGAGCAGTTCTTC.

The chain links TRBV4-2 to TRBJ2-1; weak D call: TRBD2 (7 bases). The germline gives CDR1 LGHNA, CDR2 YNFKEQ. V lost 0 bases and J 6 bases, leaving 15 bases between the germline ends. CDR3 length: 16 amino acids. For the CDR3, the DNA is TGTGCCAGCAGCCAAGATGAGGGGGAGGGCCCCAATGAGCAGTTCTTC. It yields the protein CASSQDEGEGPNEQFF.

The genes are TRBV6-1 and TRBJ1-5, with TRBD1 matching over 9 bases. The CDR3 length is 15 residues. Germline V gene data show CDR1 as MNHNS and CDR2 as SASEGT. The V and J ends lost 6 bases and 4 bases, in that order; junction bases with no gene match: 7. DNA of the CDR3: TGTGCCAGCAGGGAGACAGGGGGAGTTAATCAGCCCCAGCATTTT. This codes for CASRETGGVNQPQHF.

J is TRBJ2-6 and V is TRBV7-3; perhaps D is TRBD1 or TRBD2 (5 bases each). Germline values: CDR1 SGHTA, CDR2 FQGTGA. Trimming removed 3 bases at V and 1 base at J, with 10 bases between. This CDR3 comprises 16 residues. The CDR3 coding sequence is TGTGCCAGCAGCTTCGGGACCGCTTCTGGGGCCAACGTCCTGACTTTC. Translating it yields CASSFGTASGANVLTF.

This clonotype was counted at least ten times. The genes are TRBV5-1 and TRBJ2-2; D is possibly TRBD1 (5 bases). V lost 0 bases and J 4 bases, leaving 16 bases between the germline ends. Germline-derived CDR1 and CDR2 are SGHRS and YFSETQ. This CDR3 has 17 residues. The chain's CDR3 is CASSLGVTGRGTGELFF. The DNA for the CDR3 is TGCGCCAGCAGCTTGGGGGTCACAGGAAGAGGCACCGGGGAGCTGTTTTTT. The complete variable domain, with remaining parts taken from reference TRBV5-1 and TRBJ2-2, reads KAGVTQTPRYLIKTRGQQVTLSCSPISGHRSVSWYQQTPGQGLQFLFEYFSETQRNKGNFPGRFSGRQFSNSRSEMNVSTLELGDSALYLCASSLGVTGRGTGELFFGEGSRLTVL.

Here the CDR3 reads CASSRGQGKTEAFF. DNA for the CDR3: TGTGCCAGCTCCCGAGGACAGGGAAAAACTGAAGCTTTCTTT. This chain uses TRBV18 with TRBJ1-1; TRBD1 matches at 8 bases. V dropped 6 bases and J dropped 5; count of bases not matched to a gene: 8. The CDR3 extends over 14 amino acids. Germline lookup yields CDR1 KGHSH and CDR2 LQKENI.

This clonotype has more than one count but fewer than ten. In DNA form, the CDR3 reads TGTGCCAGCAGTTACGAGGGCAAGCAGTTCTTC. Amino acids: CASSYEGKQFF. This chain joins TRBV5-6 and TRBJ2-1; tentatively, D is TRBD2 (5 bases). CDR3 length: 11 amino acids. Per the germline V gene, CDR1 is SGHDT and CDR2 is YYEEEE. V shed 5 bases and J shed 11 bases, with 11 bases lying between them. Based on the CDR3 plus reference TRBV5-6 and TRBJ2-1, the full variable domain is DAGVTQSPTHLIKTRGQQVTLRCSPKSGHDTVSWYQQALGQGPQFIFQYYEEEERQRGNFPDRFSGHQFPNYSSELNVNALLLGDSALYLCASSYEGKQFFGPGTRLTVL.

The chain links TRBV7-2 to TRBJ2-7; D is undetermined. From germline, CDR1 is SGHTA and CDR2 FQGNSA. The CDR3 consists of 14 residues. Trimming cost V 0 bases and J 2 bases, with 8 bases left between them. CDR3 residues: CASSLAGITYEQYF. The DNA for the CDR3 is TGTGCCAGCAGCTTAGCAGGGATTACCTACGAGCAGTACTTC.

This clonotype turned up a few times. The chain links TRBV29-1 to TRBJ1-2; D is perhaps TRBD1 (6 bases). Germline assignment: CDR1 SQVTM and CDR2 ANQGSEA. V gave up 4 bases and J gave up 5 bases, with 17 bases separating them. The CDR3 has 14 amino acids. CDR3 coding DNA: TGCAGCGTTGGGGAAGCTTTGGACAGATATGGCTACACCTTC. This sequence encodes CSVGEALDRYGYTF.

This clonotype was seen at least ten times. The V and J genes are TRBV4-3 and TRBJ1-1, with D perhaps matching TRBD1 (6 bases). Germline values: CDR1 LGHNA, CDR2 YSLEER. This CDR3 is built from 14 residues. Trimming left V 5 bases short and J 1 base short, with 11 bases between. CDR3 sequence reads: CASSYEDRNTEAFF. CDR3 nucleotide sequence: TGCGCCAGCAGCTATGAGGACAGGAACACTGAAGCTTTCTTT.

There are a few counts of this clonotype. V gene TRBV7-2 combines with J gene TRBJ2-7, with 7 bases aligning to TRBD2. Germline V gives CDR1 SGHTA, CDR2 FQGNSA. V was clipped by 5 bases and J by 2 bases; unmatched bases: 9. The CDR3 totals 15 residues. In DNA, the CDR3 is TGTGCCAGCAGCGTCCTCGTGGGGGGGGCCTACGAGCAGTACTTC. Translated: CASSVLVGGAYEQYF.

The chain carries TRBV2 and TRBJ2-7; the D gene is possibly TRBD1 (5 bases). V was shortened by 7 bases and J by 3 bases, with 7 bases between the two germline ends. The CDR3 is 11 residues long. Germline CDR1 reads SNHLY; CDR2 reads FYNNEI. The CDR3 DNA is TGTGCCAGCACCAGGGACTACGAGCAGTACTTC. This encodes CASTRDYEQYF.

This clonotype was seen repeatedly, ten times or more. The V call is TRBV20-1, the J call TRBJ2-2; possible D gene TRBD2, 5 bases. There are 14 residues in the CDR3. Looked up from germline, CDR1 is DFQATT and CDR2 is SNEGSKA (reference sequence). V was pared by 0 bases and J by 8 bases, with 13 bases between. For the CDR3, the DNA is TGCAGTGCTAGAGATCCACTAGTTGGAGGGGAGCTGTTTTTT. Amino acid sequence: CSARDPLVGGELFF.

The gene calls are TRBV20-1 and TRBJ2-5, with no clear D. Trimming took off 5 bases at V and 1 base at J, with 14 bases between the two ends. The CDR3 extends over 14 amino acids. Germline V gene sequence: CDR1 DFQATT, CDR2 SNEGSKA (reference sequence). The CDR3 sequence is CSAGFGGSQETQYF. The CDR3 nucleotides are TGCAGTGCTGGGTTCGGCGGCAGCCAAGAGACCCAGTACTTC.

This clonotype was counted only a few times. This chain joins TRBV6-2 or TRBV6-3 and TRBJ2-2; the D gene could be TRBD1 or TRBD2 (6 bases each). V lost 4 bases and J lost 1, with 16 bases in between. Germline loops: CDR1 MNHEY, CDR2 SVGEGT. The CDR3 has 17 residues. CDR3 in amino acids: CASSSRSGAGNTGELFF. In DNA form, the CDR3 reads TGTGCCAGCAGTTCCCGGTCGGGGGCGGGGAACACCGGGGAGCTGTTTTTT.

The DNA for the CDR3 is TGTGCCAGCAGTTATGGGTCGGTACGGACCGGGGAGCTGTTTTTT. Its translation is CASSYGSVRTGELFF. This chain connects TRBV6-5 to TRBJ2-2; D remains unclear. This CDR3 contains 15 residues. Looked up from germline, CDR1 is MNHEY and CDR2 is SVGAGI. Trimming removed 3 bases from V and 5 bases from J, with 13 bases in between.

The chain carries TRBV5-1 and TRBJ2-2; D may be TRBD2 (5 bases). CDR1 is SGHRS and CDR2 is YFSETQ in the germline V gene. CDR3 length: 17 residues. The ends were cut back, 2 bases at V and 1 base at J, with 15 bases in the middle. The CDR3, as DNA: TGCGCCAGCAGCTTTAGGCCCGGGAAGGGGAACACCGGGGAGCTGTTTTTT. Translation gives CASSFRPGKGNTGELFF.

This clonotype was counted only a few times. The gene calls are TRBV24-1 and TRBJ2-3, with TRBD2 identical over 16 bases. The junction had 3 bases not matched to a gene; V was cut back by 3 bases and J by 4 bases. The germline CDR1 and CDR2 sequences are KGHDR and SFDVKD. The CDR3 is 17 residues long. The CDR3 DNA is TGTGCCACCAGTGATCCGGGACTAGCGGGGGGGCCAGATACGCAGTATTTT. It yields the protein CATSDPGLAGGPDTQYF.